These 12 T cell receptor beta chains were all obtained from the same sample, sequenced in a study of beta chain features in type 1 diabetes. Study findings and constraints: Type 1 diabetes patients showed a moderate but significant shortening of TCRB CDR3s in all four CD4+ subsets.

As every portion of the isolated RNA was reverse transcribed, the sequencing read expressed TCRB transcripts. TCRdb's copy holds only in-frame clones and misses some; the assay was immunoSEQ multiplex PCR. The sample contains around 690,000 clones, 12% of which appear only once. These receptors' antigens are unknown. The sequenced sample was naive CD4+ T cells from blood. The receptors were sampled from a man younger than 40 with type 1 diabetes.

In this sample, this clone turned up a few times. The V gene is TRBV9, the J gene TRBJ2-2; 10 bases are a match to TRBD1. Germline V gene lookup returns CDR1 SGDLS and CDR2 YYNGEE. This CDR3 region has 17 residues. Trimming cost V 2 bases and J 5 bases; bases outside gene matches: 9. CDR3 region: CASSVLGQGSETGELFF. In DNA form, the CDR3 reads TGTGCCAGCAGCGTTCTGGGACAGGGGTCGGAAACCGGGGAGCTGTTTTTT.

This CDR3 is CASSLGTANYGYTF. CDR3 in DNA: TGTGCCAGCAGCCTTGGGACAGCCAACTATGGCTACACCTTC. The chain recombines TRBV28 with TRBJ1-2; 7 positions match TRBD1. Germline V gene sequence: CDR1 MDHEN, CDR2 SYDVKM. Losses at the gene ends were 6 bases for V and 2 bases for J; bases not matched to a gene: 6. The length of the CDR3 is 14 residues.

The genes are TRBV29-1 and TRBJ1-2; D gene uncertain. The CDR3 totals 14 residues. With 3 bases removed from V and 7 bases from J, the gap between germline ends came to 18 bases. Germline V gene data show CDR1 as SQVTM and CDR2 as ANQGSEA. CDR3: CSVDLSTSPRGYTF. The DNA of the CDR3 is TGCAGCGTTGACCTCTCGACCAGCCCCCGTGGCTACACCTTC.

This chain connects TRBV19 to TRBJ2-6, with D possibly matching TRBD1 (5 bases). CDR1 is LNHDA and CDR2 is SQIVND in the germline V gene (reference sequence). Trimming left V 5 bases short and J 1 base short, with 12 bases between. The CDR3 has 16 amino acids. CDR3 sequence: CASSGRQQSGANVLTF. The CDR3 region has the DNA TGTGCCAGTAGTGGTCGACAGCAATCTGGGGCCAACGTCCTGACTTTC.

The chain is built from TRBV7-8 and TRBJ1-2; D not certain. Germline V lookup: CDR1 SGHVS, CDR2 FQNEAQ. V was cut by 5 bases and J by 7 bases, with 17 bases left in between. The CDR3 sequence is 14 residues long. The CDR3 loop is CASSRSQSPGGYTF. CDR3 DNA: TGTGCCAGCAGCCGAAGCCAGTCGCCTGGTGGCTACACCTTC.

In its sample, this clone was seen a few times. The genes are TRBV9 and TRBJ2-5; D is ambiguous. The V gene's germline CDR1 is SGDLS and CDR2 YYNGEE. The CDR3 is 13 residues long. V lost 1 base, J lost 3 bases, and 7 bases lay in between. CDR3 region: CASSVTDEETQYF. In nucleotides, the CDR3 is TGTGCCAGCAGCGTAACAGATGAAGAGACCCAGTACTTC.

This clone came up a few times. The chain links TRBV5-7 to TRBJ2-1; D is unresolved. TRBV5-7 is recorded as an ORF, its role being uncertain. The CDR3 contains 14 residues. V lost 4 bases and J lost 4, with 12 bases in between. Here the CDR3 reads CASSRTEGYNEQFF. The CDR3 DNA is TGTGCCAGCAGCCGAACCGAAGGTTACAATGAGCAGTTCTTC.

This clone occurred a few times. The J gene is TRBJ2-7, the V gene TRBV29-1, with D unresolved. Germline V CDR1 and CDR2: SQVTM, ANQGSEA. V lost 0 bases to trimming and J lost 5 bases, with 8 bases between them. This CDR3 region has 12 residues. CDR3: CSVEEESNEQYF. DNA for the CDR3: TGCAGCGTTGAAGAGGAATCCAACGAGCAGTACTTC.

This clone was seen only a few times. This chain joins TRBV5-4 and TRBJ2-2; no clear D. CDR3 size: 16 residues. Deletions cut 2 bases from V and 3 bases from J, with 14 bases between. Germline V gene lookup returns CDR1 SGHNT and CDR2 YYREEE (reference sequence). The CDR3 region has the DNA TGTGCCAGCAGCTTAGGTGGTAACGATTACACCGGGGAGCTGTTTTTT. Protein sequence: CASSLGGNDYTGELFF.

The chain joins TRBV28 to TRBJ2-1; 9 positions agree with TRBD1. CDR3 size: 14 residues. The germline V gene has CDR1 MDHEN and CDR2 SYDVKM. J lost 9 bases, V lost 3 bases, and 6 bases had no gene match. This chain's CDR3 is CASSLGQGIGEQFF. In DNA, the CDR3 is TGTGCCAGCAGTTTGGGACAGGGAATCGGTGAGCAGTTCTTC.

The rearrangement joins TRBV4-2 to TRBJ1-6, with TRBD1 matching 7 bases. Germline CDR1 LGHNA, CDR2 YNFKEQ. V lost 0 bases and J lost 5; bases outside the gene matches: 4. The CDR3 runs to 16 residues. The CDR3 sequence: CASSQDEGANNSPLHF. The CDR3, as DNA: TGTGCCAGCAGCCAAGATGAGGGGGCGAATAATTCACCCCTCCACTTT.

This sequence joins TRBV11-3 and TRBJ2-5; perhaps TRBD1 as D (6 bases). The CDR3 has 14 residues. The ends were cut back, 2 bases at V and 4 bases at J, with 11 bases in the middle. Germline CDR1 and CDR2: SGHNT and YENEEA. Here the CDR3 DNA reads TGTGCCAGCAGCTTAAGTCCGACAGGAGAGACCCAGTACTTC. Translated: CASSLSPTGETQYF.